The 6 T cell receptor beta chains in this list originate from one sample, sequenced in a study of blood T cell repertoires in COVID-19. The assay was immunoSEQ multiplex PCR, and TCRdb's table has in-frame clones only and misses some. The top ten clones hold 4.8% of a sample with about 160,000 clones, around 92% of them seen once. Sequenced: peripheral blood. Receptors were obtained from a man aged 25 to 40 with COVID-19, enrolled during active disease.

V is TRBV27 and J is TRBJ1-2; 8 nucleotides align to TRBD1. The CDR3 spans 15 residues. Trimming took 6 bases from V and 1 from J; bases not matched to a gene: 7. Germline lookup yields CDR1 MNHEY and CDR2 SMNVEV (reference sequence). The CDR3 protein is CASRSDRGFNYGYTF. The CDR3 DNA reads as TGTGCCAGCAGATCCGACAGGGGATTTAACTATGGCTACACCTTC.

The J gene is TRBJ2-3, the V gene TRBV4-1; D perhaps matches TRBD2 (5 bases). V gave up 8 bases and J gave up 2 bases, with 20 bases separating them. Germline V gene data show CDR1 as MGHRA and CDR2 as YSYEKL. This CDR3 has 16 amino acids. The CDR3 loop reads CASGGVSLYPTDTQYF. The CDR3 nucleotides read TGCGCCAGCGGAGGAGTGTCCCTTTATCCCACAGATACGCAGTATTTT.

In the case of this clone: Its ends do not fully match the called genes, so a read error is possible. The chain recombines TRBV29-1 with TRBJ1-6; 7 nucleotides align to TRBD1. From germline, CDR1 is SQVTM and CDR2 ANQGSEA. The CDR3 is 13 residues long. CDR3 sequence: CSVLTGLNLPLHF. In DNA form, the CDR3 reads TGCAGCGTCTTGACAGGGCTTAATTTACCCCTCCACTTT.

The V call is TRBV7-3, the J call TRBJ1-1, with D perhaps matching TRBD1 (5 bases). Trimming removed 4 bases from V and 1 base from J, with 19 bases in between. Germline CDR1 is SGHTA and CDR2 is FQGTGA. The CDR3 loop spans 17 amino acids. The CDR3 DNA sequence: TGTGCCAGCAGCTCCCCCGGCGGGGGGGGTAAGAACACTGAAGCTTTCTTT. The encoded protein is CASSSPGGGGKNTEAFF.

This clone was seen only once. The V gene is TRBV27, the J gene TRBJ1-1; 9 bases fit TRBD1. The CDR3 consists of 16 residues. The V segment lost 6 bases and the J segment 0 bases; nucleotides outside the gene matches: 8. The germline V gene has CDR1 MNHEY and CDR2 SMNVEV (reference sequence). In DNA form, the CDR3 reads TGTGCCAGCAGGGACGGACAGGGGTCGCTGAACACTGAAGCTTTCTTT. Protein product: CASRDGQGSLNTEAFF.

The CDR3 protein is CASSVEEGSLGYGYTF. For the CDR3, the DNA is TGTGCCAGCAGCGTAGAGGAGGGGTCTCTCGGTTATGGCTACACCTTC. The chain combines TRBV9 with TRBJ1-2, with D perhaps matching TRBD1 (5 bases). Between the trimmed V and J ends, which lost 0 bases and 5 bases, there was a span of 17 bases. Germline CDR1 reads SGDLS; CDR2 reads YYNGEE. The CDR3 is 16 amino acids.